Listed below are T cell receptor beta chains from one sample, sequenced in a study of T-cell memory formation after mild COVID-19. MiXCR, run by TCRdb on the 5' RACE reads, gives a single entry per CDR3 protein. The sample includes some 150,000 distinct CDR3 sequences, 6% of them seen just once. The sample consisted of PBMCs or a T cell subset sorted from them (not recorded which). The receptors were gathered from an adult woman who had mild COVID-19 (a few samples of this study predate the infection). Cell type and time point are not known. The CDR3 runs from the conserved cysteine through the conserved F or W. The order of the fields is CDR3 DNA, CDR3 protein, D gene, J gene, clone size, V gene. D genes are given only for firm matches. Clone size, where shown, is once, few, many, or a class for clones that have expanded.

DNA: TGTGCCAGCAGTCCCTGGGACAGATCGAACACCGGGGAGCTGTTTTTT
CDR3: CASSPWDRSNTGELFF
D: TRBD1
J: TRBJ2-2
size: many
V: TRBV12-3/TRBV12-4

DNA: TGTGCCAGCAGCACCCGGGACAGGGGGGCCCAGTACTTC
CDR3: CASSTRDRGAQYF
D: TRBD1
J: TRBJ2-5
size: many
V: TRBV11-2

DNA: TGCGCCAGCAGCGGAAGAACAGGGGAGCTCCTTAATTCACCCCTCCACTTT
CDR3: CASSGRTGELLNSPLHF
D: TRBD1
J: TRBJ1-6
size: .
V: TRBV5-1

DNA: TGTGCCAGCAGTTACCTAACAGGGGTAAGCAATCAGCCCCAGCATTTT
CDR3: CASSYLTGVSNQPQHF
D: TRBD1
J: TRBJ1-5
size: .
V: TRBV12-3/TRBV12-4

DNA: TGCAGCGTTGTAGCCCCAGGACATTCAGAGACCCAGTACTTC
CDR3: CSVVAPGHSETQYF
D: .
J: TRBJ2-5
size: .
V: TRBV29-1

DNA: TGTGCCAGCAGTTACTTCTTGCGGGGCCACACAGATACGCAGTATTTT
CDR3: CASSYFLRGHTDTQYF
D: .
J: TRBJ2-3
size: many
V: TRBV6-6

DNA: TGCAGCGTCTCCAGGGGGCGCGAAGAGACCCAGTACTTC
CDR3: CSVSRGREETQYF
D: TRBD1
J: TRBJ2-5
size: many
V: TRBV29-1

DNA: TGTGCCAGCAGTGCAGCCGATCAGCCCCAGCATTTT
CDR3: CASSAADQPQHF
D: .
J: TRBJ1-5
size: few
V: TRBV25-1

DNA: TGTGCCAGCAGCTTGGAGAGGAGCACAGATACGCAGTATTTT
CDR3: CASSLERSTDTQYF
D: .
J: TRBJ2-3
size: .
V: TRBV5-6

DNA: TGCGCCAGCAGCTTGGGCGACAGGGACACCGGGGAGCTGTTTTTT
CDR3: CASSLGDRDTGELFF
D: TRBD1
J: TRBJ2-2
size: many
V: TRBV5-1

DNA: TGTGCCAGCAGCTTAGCCTCTCCTAGCGGGGCAAGTGTGGAGACCCAGTACTTC
CDR3: CASSLASPSGASVETQYF
D: TRBD2
J: TRBJ2-5
size: few
V: TRBV7-2

DNA: TGTGCCAGCAGTACGAACCCCGGGACAGGAAACACCATATATTTT
CDR3: CASSTNPGTGNTIYF
D: .
J: TRBJ1-3
size: many
V: TRBV6-5

DNA: TGTGCCAGCAGTTTTGGCGACACGGACAATCAGCCCCAGCATTTT
CDR3: CASSFGDTDNQPQHF
D: .
J: TRBJ1-5
size: few
V: TRBV12-3/TRBV12-4

DNA: TGTGCCAGCAGTTTAGCGGAGGTGATCGGAAGCCGGGGCACTGAAGCTTTCTTT
CDR3: CASSLAEVIGSRGTEAFF
D: .
J: TRBJ1-1
size: many
V: TRBV12-3/TRBV12-4

DNA: TGTGCCAGCAGCCTTTTGAGCGGGAGCCACACCGGGGAGCTGTTTTTT
CDR3: CASSLLSGSHTGELFF
D: TRBD2
J: TRBJ2-2
size: .
V: TRBV5-6

DNA: TGTGCCAGCACCACAAGGGAGGTACGAGCTTTCTTT
CDR3: CASTTREVRAFF
D: .
J: TRBJ1-1
size: many
V: TRBV12-3/TRBV12-4

DNA: TGTGCCAGCAGCGGGTCTATCAGGTCCTACAATGAGCAGTTCTTC
CDR3: CASSGSIRSYNEQFF
D: .
J: TRBJ2-1
size: .
V: TRBV9

DNA: TGTGCCAGCAGTAGGGCACCCCTCGAGCAGTACTTC
CDR3: CASSRAPLEQYF
D: .
J: TRBJ2-7
size: .
V: TRBV6-2/TRBV6-3

DNA: TGCGCCAGCAGCTTGGATGGACAAATGGTTAGAACTGAAGCTTTCTTT
CDR3: CASSLDGQMVRTEAFF
D: .
J: TRBJ1-1
size: many
V: TRBV5-1

DNA: TGTGCCAGCAGTTTTTCCCTCACGGAGACCCAGTACTTC
CDR3: CASSFSLTETQYF
D: .
J: TRBJ2-5
size: many
V: TRBV12-3/TRBV12-4

DNA: TGCAGTGCGAAAGGACTAGCGGGACTTCGTTTT
CDR3: CSAKGLAGLRF
D: TRBD2
J: TRBJ2-3
size: .
V: TRBV20-1

DNA: TGTGCCAGCGCCCTATTTGCGGGGGACACAGATACGCAGTATTTT
CDR3: CASALFAGDTDTQYF
D: TRBD2
J: TRBJ2-3
size: .
V: TRBV18

DNA: TGTGCCAGCAGCCCAGTGACACAGGCGACAGCTAACTATGGCTACACCTTC
CDR3: CASSPVTQATANYGYTF
D: .
J: TRBJ1-2
size: many
V: TRBV7-9

DNA: TGTGCCAGCAGACCAAGCCCCAGGGATCGACTAGCGGGACTCCCTGGGAACTACGAGCAGTACTTC
CDR3: CASRPSPRDRLAGLPGNYEQYF
D: TRBD2
J: TRBJ2-7
size: .
V: TRBV12-3/TRBV12-4

DNA: TGTGCCAGCAGTCTCTTCTCCAGTGGGTCGGGGAATCAGCCCCAGCATTTT
CDR3: CASSLFSSGSGNQPQHF
D: .
J: TRBJ1-5
size: .
V: TRBV27

DNA: TGTGCCAGCAGTTACTCCCTAGCGGGGGGCACAGATACGCAGTATTTT
CDR3: CASSYSLAGGTDTQYF
D: TRBD2
J: TRBJ2-3
size: .
V: TRBV6-5

DNA: TGTGCCAGCTCAGACGACAGGGACTATGGCTACACCTTC
CDR3: CASSDDRDYGYTF
D: TRBD1
J: TRBJ1-2
size: .
V: TRBV18